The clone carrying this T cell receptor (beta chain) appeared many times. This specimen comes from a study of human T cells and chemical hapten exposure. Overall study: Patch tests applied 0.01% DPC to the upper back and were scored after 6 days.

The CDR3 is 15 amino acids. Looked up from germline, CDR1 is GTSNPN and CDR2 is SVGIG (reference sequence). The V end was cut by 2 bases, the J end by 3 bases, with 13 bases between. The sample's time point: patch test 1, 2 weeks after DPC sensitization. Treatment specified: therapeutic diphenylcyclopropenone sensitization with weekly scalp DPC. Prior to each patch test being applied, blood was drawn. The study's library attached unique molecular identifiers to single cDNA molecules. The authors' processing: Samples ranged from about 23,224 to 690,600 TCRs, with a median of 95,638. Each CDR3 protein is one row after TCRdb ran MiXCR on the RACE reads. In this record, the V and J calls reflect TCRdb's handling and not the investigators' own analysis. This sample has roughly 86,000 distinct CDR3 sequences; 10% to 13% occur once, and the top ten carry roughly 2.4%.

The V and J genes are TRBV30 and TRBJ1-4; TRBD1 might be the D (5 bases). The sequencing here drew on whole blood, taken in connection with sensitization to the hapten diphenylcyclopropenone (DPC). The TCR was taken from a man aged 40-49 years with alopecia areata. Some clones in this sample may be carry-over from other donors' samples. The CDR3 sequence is CAWSRRGHPNEKLFF. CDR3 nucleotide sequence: TGTGCCTGGAGTAGGAGGGGCCACCCTAATGAAAAACTGTTTTTT.